The 24 T cell receptor beta chains reported below all come from one sample, sequenced in a study of cytomegalovirus exposure and HLA in healthy donors. The study ran its PCR with 60 Vbeta and 13 Jbeta primers. The method was immunoSEQ multiplex PCR; TCRdb's version includes in-frame clones alone and lacks a portion of them. The specimen's table records roughly 100,000 clones. Input material: PBMCs. Receptors originate from a man aged 35-49 years in good health and CMV-seronegative.

The CDR3 is CASSYNGRRYEQYF. CDR3 bases: TGTGCCAGCAGTTATAACGGGAGAAGGTACGAGCAGTACTTC. The rearrangement uses TRBV27 and TRBJ2-7; D is perhaps TRBD2 (6 bases). The germline V gene encodes CDR1 MNHEY and CDR2 SMNVEV (reference sequence). The CDR3 runs to 14 residues. Deletions cut 4 bases from V and 4 bases from J, with 14 bases between.

The chain joins TRBV28 to TRBJ2-1; possible D gene TRBD1, 5 bases. The CDR3 extends over 16 amino acids. Trimming cost V 2 bases and J 0 bases, with 11 bases left between them. Germline V CDR1 and CDR2: MDHEN, SYDVKM. The CDR3 here is CASSLGGASSYNEQFF. The DNA of the CDR3 is TGTGCCAGCAGTTTAGGTGGGGCTAGCTCCTACAATGAGCAGTTCTTC.

This chain joins TRBV7-9 and TRBJ1-2; no clear D. Trimming cost V 4 bases and J 6 bases, with 15 bases left between them. Germline loops: CDR1 SEHNR, CDR2 FQNEAQ (reference sequence). The CDR3 extends over 14 amino acids. The chain's CDR3 is CASSSSGSLDGYTF. CDR3 bases: TGTGCCAGCAGCTCCTCCGGGAGTCTCGATGGCTACACCTTC.

The chain has TRBV6-6 and TRBJ2-5, with a tentative D call TRBD1 (6 bases). V lost 6 bases and J lost 11, with 22 bases in between. Germline CDR1 and CDR2: MNHNY and SVGAGI (reference sequence). The CDR3 has 14 residues. In DNA form, the CDR3 reads TGTGCCAGCAGCCCGTACAGGGAATCAGGGGAGCAGTACTTC. Its protein is CASSPYRESGEQYF.

This sequence joins TRBV5-1 and TRBJ2-2; TRBD1 might be the D (6 bases). The ends were cut back, 4 bases at V and 4 bases at J, with 11 bases in the middle. Germline V gene data show CDR1 as SGHRS and CDR2 as YFSETQ. This CDR3 has 14 residues. Written as DNA, the CDR3 is TGCGCCAGCAGCCCCGGACAGACCACCGGGGAGCTGTTTTTT. Translating it yields CASSPGQTTGELFF.

J is TRBJ1-5 and V is TRBV7-2; D gene uncertain. The germline CDR1 and CDR2 sequences are SGHTA and FQGNSA. The CDR3 is 12 residues long. Trimming took 5 bases from V and 4 from J, leaving 6 bases between them. The CDR3 sequence: CASSLYNQPQHF. The CDR3 nucleotides are TGTGCCAGCAGCCTCTATAATCAGCCCCAGCATTTT.

The chain combines TRBV7-2 with TRBJ1-4; D is unclear. V dropped 1 base and J dropped 7 bases, with 10 bases sitting between them. Germline CDR1 is SGHTA and CDR2 is FQGNSA. The CDR3 has 14 residues. In DNA form, the CDR3 reads TGTGCCAGCAGCTTAGGCAGGCGGGGTGAAAAACTGTTTTTT. This encodes CASSLGRRGEKLFF.

The chain employs TRBV7-2 and TRBJ2-1, with D tentatively TRBD1 (5 bases). The CDR3 is 15 residues long. CDR1 SGHTA and CDR2 FQGNSA come from the germline V gene. V lost 0 bases, J lost 4 bases, and 10 bases lay in between. CDR3: CASSLAPDRYNEQFF. The CDR3 nucleotides read TGTGCCAGCAGCTTAGCTCCAGACAGATACAATGAGCAGTTCTTC.

For this clone: Mismatch with germline at one junction end may stem from a read error. The CDR3 DNA is TGTGCCATCAGTTCGGGCCGGGACAGGGCTCTAAACTTC. Protein sequence: CAISSGRDRALNF. V gene TRBV10-3 combines with J gene TRBJ2-7; 9 nucleotides match TRBD1. The CDR3 contains 13 residues. Germline lookup yields CDR1 ENHRY and CDR2 SYGVKD.

The CDR3 sequence is CASSPQRLAGLTDTQYF. CDR3 DNA: TGTGCCAGCAGTCCGCAACGACTAGCGGGACTCACAGATACGCAGTATTTT. V is TRBV28 and J is TRBJ2-3; 11 bases match TRBD2. Germline CDR1 is MDHEN and CDR2 is SYDVKM. This CDR3 contains 17 residues. V trimming: 5 bases; J trimming: 2 bases; junction bases outside the gene matches: 9.

The chain carries TRBV28 and TRBJ1-1; 9 positions agree with TRBD1. Trimming removed 6 bases from V and 4 bases from J; junction bases left unmatched: 3. There are 13 residues in the CDR3. Germline V gives CDR1 MDHEN, CDR2 SYDVKM. For the CDR3, the DNA is TGTGCCAGCAGCAGGACAGGGGTCACTGAAGCTTTCTTT. Its translation: CASSRTGVTEAFF.

The chain recombines TRBV6-1 with TRBJ1-2; D not certain. Trimming removed 7 bases from V and 7 bases from J, with 19 bases in between. The CDR3 contains 14 residues. Germline assignment: CDR1 MNHNS and CDR2 SASEGT. DNA for the CDR3: TGTGCCAGCATCAGACTAGGACCGACGGGTGGCTACACCTTC. It specifies CASIRLGPTGGYTF.

The chain employs TRBV5-1 and TRBJ2-1, with D unresolved. Germline V gene lookup returns CDR1 SGHRS and CDR2 YFSETQ. Deletions cut 0 bases from V and 5 bases from J, with 6 bases between. The CDR3 extends over 13 amino acids. CDR3 sequence: CASSLDRDNEQFF. The CDR3 DNA follows: TGCGCCAGCAGCTTGGATAGAGACAATGAGCAGTTCTTC.

This rearrangement joins TRBV6-5 to TRBJ1-5; 7 bases are shared with TRBD1. V gave up 2 bases and J gave up 4 bases; unmatched junction bases: 2. Germline values: CDR1 MNHEY, CDR2 SVGAGI. The CDR3 is 14 amino acids. This CDR3 reads CASSYTGVNQPQHF. The CDR3 coding sequence is TGTGCCAGCAGTTACACAGGGGTTAATCAGCCCCAGCATTTT.

The chain is built from TRBV5-1 and TRBJ1-4, with 10 bases that match TRBD1. The CDR3 is 14 amino acids. V was clipped by 4 bases and J by 8 bases; unmatched bases: 5. Per the germline V gene, CDR1 is SGHRS and CDR2 is YFSETQ. The CDR3 sequence: CASSIGQGGEKLFF. The CDR3 DNA is TGCGCCAGCAGCATAGGACAGGGGGGGGAAAAACTGTTTTTT.

The chain links TRBV28 to TRBJ2-7; 10 bases map to TRBD1. The CDR3 extends over 15 amino acids. Germline trimming cut 6 bases from V and 3 bases from J; bases unmatched to any gene: 8. Germline assignment: CDR1 MDHEN and CDR2 SYDVKM. CDR3 loop: CASSATGGNFYEQYF. The CDR3 DNA reads as TGTGCCAGCAGCGCGACAGGGGGCAACTTCTACGAGCAGTACTTC. Full variable domain (outside the CDR3, taken from reference TRBV28 and TRBJ2-7): DVKVTQSSRYLVKRTGEKVFLECVQDMDHENMFWYRQDPGLGLRLIYFSYDVKMKEKGDIPEGYSVSREKKERFSLILESASTNQTSMYLCASSATGGNFYEQYFGPGTRLTVT.

This chain joins TRBV5-1 and TRBJ2-3; D perhaps matches TRBD1 (5 bases). Trimming stripped 4 bases from V and 5 bases from J, with 11 bases between. This CDR3 comprises 13 residues. From germline, CDR1 is SGHRS and CDR2 YFSETQ. CDR3 sequence reads: CASSGWGEDTQYF. The CDR3 DNA reads TGCGCCAGCAGCGGGTGGGGCGAAGATACGCAGTATTTT.

The CDR3: CASSWDRANYEQYF. The CDR3 DNA reads TGTGCCAGCAGCTGGGACAGGGCGAACTACGAGCAGTACTTC. The genes are TRBV11-2 and TRBJ2-7, with 9 positions matching TRBD1. The V and J ends lost 4 bases and 3 bases, in that order; junction bases with no gene match: 4. Germline V CDR1 and CDR2: SGHAT, FQNNGV. The CDR3 contains 14 residues.

The rearrangement joins TRBV11-3 to TRBJ2-5, with TRBD1 identical over 8 bases. This CDR3 region has 14 residues. The V gene's germline CDR1 is SGHNT and CDR2 YENEEA. The ends lost 5 bases at V and 3 bases at J; junction bases unmatched: 5. The CDR3 region is CASSEQGVKETQYF. CDR3 bases: TGTGCCAGCAGCGAACAGGGGGTCAAAGAGACCCAGTACTTC.

The chain links TRBV7-2 to TRBJ2-7, with no clear D. V was cut by 0 bases and J by 6 bases, with 12 bases left in between. CDR1 and CDR2 from the germline V gene are SGHTA and FQGNSA. This CDR3 spans 14 amino acids. The CDR3: CASSLALRPSEQYF. In DNA, the CDR3 is TGTGCCAGCAGCTTAGCGTTACGACCTAGCGAGCAGTACTTC.

The rearrangement joins TRBV30 to TRBJ1-1, with D maybe TRBD1 (5 bases). V dropped 5 bases and J dropped 0 bases, with 10 bases sitting between them. Germline CDR1 and CDR2: GTSNPN and SVGIG (reference sequence). This CDR3 region has 13 residues. CDR3 DNA sequence: TGTGCCTGGGACAACAGGCTGAACACTGAAGCTTTCTTT. Amino acid sequence: CAWDNRLNTEAFF.

The chain combines TRBV7-2 with TRBJ1-5; TRBD1 aligns across 8 bases. Germline V CDR1 and CDR2: SGHTA, FQGNSA. The CDR3 loop spans 15 amino acids. Trimming cost V 6 bases and J 0 bases; bases outside gene matches: 4. The CDR3 DNA is TGTGCCAGCAGGGGGACAGGTGCTAGCAATCAGCCCCAGCATTTT. This encodes CASRGTGASNQPQHF.

The chain recombines TRBV7-9 with TRBJ1-2; 12 bases fit TRBD1. This CDR3 contains 14 residues. Germline trimming cut 4 bases from V and 7 bases from J; bases unmatched to any gene: 4. Germline-derived CDR1 and CDR2 are SEHNR and FQNEAQ (reference sequence). The CDR3 protein is CASSSGQGALGYTF. The CDR3 DNA sequence: TGTGCCAGCAGCTCGGGACAGGGGGCGCTTGGCTACACCTTC.

The J gene is TRBJ2-6, the V gene TRBV6-6, with a weak D call TRBD2 (5 bases). This CDR3 is 16 amino acids long. Per the germline V gene, CDR1 is MNHNY and CDR2 is SVGAGI (reference sequence). Deletions cut 6 bases from V and 0 bases from J, with 12 bases between. CDR3 protein: CASSLARNSGANVLTF. The DNA for the CDR3 is TGTGCCAGCAGCCTAGCAAGGAACTCTGGGGCCAACGTCCTGACTTTC.